These 18 T cell receptor beta chains were all obtained from the same sample, sequenced in a study of blood T cell repertoires in COVID-19 (TCRdb year 2020). The library was obtained by the immunoSEQ multiplex PCR assay. In its TCRdb copy, this immuneACCESS table keeps in-frame sequences only and misses some clones. Where compared with another copy, unresolved V genes explain less than half of these, and the others have no known cause. Across this sample there are around 190,000 clones, with 88% seen only once. The ten largest make up more than 8.5% of the sample. Sequencing used PBMCs or T cells enriched from blood (not recorded which). The receptors here all came from a woman between 18 and 30 years old who had recovered from COVID-19.

In this sample, this clone turned up a few times. This chain uses TRBV28 with TRBJ1-6; 8 nucleotides line up with TRBD1. V trimming: 7 bases; J trimming: 7 bases; junction bases outside the gene matches: 9. The CDR3 consists of 15 residues. CDR1 and CDR2 (germline): MDHEN, SYDVKM. The CDR3 is CASNTPTGANSPLHF. In nucleotides, the CDR3 is TGTGCCAGCAACACGCCGACAGGGGCCAATTCACCCCTCCACTTT.

This sequence joins TRBV27 and TRBJ1-4; tentatively, D is TRBD1 (6 bases). This CDR3 has 15 residues. Germline CDR1 and CDR2: MNHEY and SMNVEV (reference sequence). Trimming removed 5 bases from V and 6 bases from J, with 16 bases in between. Written as DNA, the CDR3 is TGTGCCAGCAGTCTTAGGACAGTAAGGGATGAAAAACTGTTTTTT. Translation gives CASSLRTVRDEKLFF.

V and J are TRBV19 and TRBJ2-6, with 7 positions matching TRBD2. The germline V gene has CDR1 LNHDA and CDR2 SQIVND (reference sequence). This CDR3 spans 16 amino acids. The V segment lost 7 bases and the J segment 1 base; nucleotides outside the gene matches: 7. This chain's CDR3 is CASTPRGVSGANVLTF. The DNA of the CDR3 is TGTGCCAGTACCCCTCGGGGGGTTTCTGGGGCCAACGTCCTGACTTTC.

The V gene is TRBV28, the J gene TRBJ1-5, with D possibly TRBD1 on 6 matching bases. V lost 3 bases to trimming and J lost 6 bases, with 9 bases between them. The germline V gene has CDR1 MDHEN and CDR2 SYDVKM. This CDR3 spans 13 amino acids. The CDR3 bases are TGTGCCAGCAGTTTCCAAGGGGGTCAGCCCCAGCATTTT. Its protein is CASSFQGGQPQHF.

This chain connects TRBV11-2 to TRBJ1-2; D is possibly TRBD1 (6 bases). The CDR3 consists of 17 residues. Germline CDR1 and CDR2: SGHAT and FQNNGV. The V end was cut by 0 bases, the J end by 3 bases, with 17 bases between. As DNA, the CDR3 is TGTGCCAGCAGCTTAGACACAGGGTTCGCCAGTTACTATGGCTACACCTTC. Translated, it gives CASSLDTGFASYYGYTF.

The rearrangement joins TRBV5-1 to TRBJ2-7, with TRBD2 matching over 7 bases. Trimming removed 0 bases from V and 6 bases from J; junction bases left unmatched: 15. This CDR3 spans 17 amino acids. CDR1 is SGHRS and CDR2 is YFSETQ in the germline V gene. The CDR3 DNA is TGCGCCAGCAGCTTGGCGGGTGGGGGGGTCCCCTGGGGCGAGCAGTACTTC. Its protein is CASSLAGGGVPWGEQYF.

J is TRBJ2-7 and V is TRBV6-2 or TRBV6-3; 11 positions match TRBD2. Germline CDR1 is MNHEY and CDR2 is SVGEGT. The ends lost 2 bases at V and 4 bases at J; junction bases unmatched: 7. The CDR3 contains 16 residues. CDR3 nucleotides: TGTGCCAGCAGTTACCCACCTAGCGGGGGGAAGTACGAGCAGTACTTC. Protein product: CASSYPPSGGKYEQYF.

This chain connects TRBV5-1 to TRBJ2-1; possibly TRBD1 for D (5 bases). CDR3 length: 13 amino acids. V was trimmed by 5 bases and J by 8 bases, leaving 14 bases between them. Germline CDR1 reads SGHRS; CDR2 reads YFSETQ. The CDR3 region is CASRTGLRDEQFF. CDR3 bases: TGCGCCAGCAGAACAGGCCTGCGCGATGAGCAGTTCTTC.

V and J are TRBV7-6 and TRBJ1-1, with a tentative D call TRBD1 (5 bases). CDR3 length: 17 amino acids. Germline lookup yields CDR1 SGHVS and CDR2 FNYEAQ. Trimming took 5 bases from V and 4 from J, leaving 23 bases between them. CDR3: CASSHRRGSSRFTEAFF. The CDR3 DNA is TGTGCCAGCAGCCACCGACGGGGGTCGAGTAGGTTCACTGAAGCTTTCTTT.

The chain links TRBV11-2 to TRBJ2-2, with TRBD1 identical over 9 bases. Trimming cost V 4 bases and J 4 bases; bases outside gene matches: 7. This CDR3 spans 16 amino acids. Looked up from germline, CDR1 is SGHAT and CDR2 is FQNNGV. The CDR3 DNA reads as TGTGCCAGCAGCTGGGGACAGGGTGTCGGCACCGGGGAGCTGTTTTTT. Its protein is CASSWGQGVGTGELFF.

The rearrangement links TRBV5-1 to TRBJ2-5; D is ambiguous. The germline V gene encodes CDR1 SGHRS and CDR2 YFSETQ. Trimming cost V 6 bases and J 2 bases, with 11 bases left between them. This CDR3 region has 13 residues. CDR3 protein: CASMESLQETQYF. The CDR3 DNA sequence: TGCGCCAGCATGGAGAGTTTGCAAGAGACCCAGTACTTC.

CDR3 loop: CASSSGTNQPQHF. The DNA of the CDR3 is TGTGCCAGCAGCAGCGGGACGAATCAGCCCCAGCATTTT. The rearrangement links TRBV11-2 to TRBJ1-5; D is perhaps TRBD1 (5 bases). CDR1 is SGHAT and CDR2 is FQNNGV in the germline V gene. The V and J ends lost 5 bases and 4 bases respectively, with 9 bases between them. This CDR3 is 13 amino acids long.

This chain links TRBV19 with TRBJ2-3; maybe TRBD2 (6 bases). V was clipped by 2 bases and J by 4 bases, with 10 bases between them. CDR1 and CDR2 from the germline V gene are LNHDA and SQIVND (reference sequence). There are 14 residues in the CDR3. For the CDR3, the DNA is TGTGCCAGTAGTATATTCGGGGGAGCAGATACGCAGTATTTT. This codes for CASSIFGGADTQYF.

J is TRBJ2-7 and V is TRBV5-4; 8 positions match TRBD2. This CDR3 is 19 amino acids long. Germline V gene lookup returns CDR1 SGHNT and CDR2 YYREEE (reference sequence). J lost 1 base, V lost 2 bases, and 17 bases had no gene match. CDR3 protein: CASSLRSEGGLGYSYEQYF. Here the CDR3 DNA reads TGTGCCAGCAGCTTACGGTCAGAGGGGGGACTAGGTTATTCCTACGAGCAGTACTTC.

V is TRBV3-1 (or the pseudogene TRBV3-2) and J is TRBJ2-3; 16 bases match TRBD2. V lost 3 bases and J lost 5; bases outside the gene matches: 2. Germline CDR1 is LGHDT and CDR2 is YNNKEL (reference sequence). This CDR3 contains 16 residues. The CDR3 spells CASSQGLAGGQDTQYF. DNA of the CDR3: TGTGCCAGCAGCCAGGGACTAGCGGGGGGGCAAGATACGCAGTATTTT.

This clone has a handful of counts. The chain carries TRBV3-1 (or the pseudogene TRBV3-2) and TRBJ2-1; tentatively, D is TRBD2 (6 bases). The CDR3 covers 16 residues. Germline lookup yields CDR1 LGHDT and CDR2 YNNKEL (reference sequence). Trimming removed 4 bases at V and 4 bases at J, with 17 bases between. The CDR3 region has the DNA TGTGCCAGCAGCCCCCTGGCGGGGAGTTCTTACAATGAGCAGTTCTTC. It translates to CASSPLAGSSYNEQFF.

The chain is built from TRBV6-5 and TRBJ1-1; no clear D. CDR3 length: 12 residues. The germline V gene encodes CDR1 MNHEY and CDR2 SVGAGI. The V gene lost 5 bases and the J gene lost 6 bases, with 10 bases spanning the gap. CDR3 sequence (DNA): TGTGCCAGCAGTACCCCAGGCTCTGAAGCTTTCTTT. Its translation: CASSTPGSEAFF.

This rearrangement joins TRBV24-1 to TRBJ2-5; D may be TRBD2 (5 bases). This CDR3 is 11 amino acids long. Deletions cut 5 bases from V and 5 bases from J, with 5 bases between. Germline CDR1 and CDR2: KGHDR and SFDVKD. This chain's CDR3 is CATSAGETQYF. The CDR3 DNA reads TGTGCCACCAGTGCGGGGGAGACCCAGTACTTC.